The TCR beta chain under discussion was sequenced for a study of T cell responses to AZD1222 COVID-19 vaccine. Notes on the study in general: Without day 14 samples, only post-peak T cell repertoires were studied. Spike-specific TCRs gained breadth and depth after people received two AZD1222 doses.

Regarding this clone: Its target is unknown.

The germline V gene has CDR1 MNHEY and CDR2 SVGEGT. This CDR3 has 16 amino acids. V lost 0 bases and J lost 3, with 11 bases in between. Sequencing was performed with immunoSEQ multiplex PCR; in TCRdb, only in-frame clones are kept and a portion is missing. The sample records around 140,000 clones, approximately 92% being singletons. This clonotype originated in an adult who received the AZD1222 COVID-19 vaccine. V gene TRBV6-2 or TRBV6-3 combines with J gene TRBJ2-2; D call uncertain. Here the sequenced sample was peripheral blood, taken 28 days after the second AZD1222 dose. The DNA for the CDR3 is TGTGCCAGCAGTTACTCCGTACAGTACTACACCGGGGAGCTGTTTTTT. Translating gives CASSYSVQYYTGELFF.